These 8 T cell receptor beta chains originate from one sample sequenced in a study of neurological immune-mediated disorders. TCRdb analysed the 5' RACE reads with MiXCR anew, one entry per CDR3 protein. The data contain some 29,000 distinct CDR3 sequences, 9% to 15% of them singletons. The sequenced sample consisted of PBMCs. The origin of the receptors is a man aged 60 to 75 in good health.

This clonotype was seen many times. The CDR3 sequence is CASSRIGQGRQFF. For the CDR3, the DNA is TGTGCCAGCAGCCGAATAGGACAGGGCCGGCAGTTCTTC. The rearrangement uses TRBV3-1 and TRBJ2-1; 8 nucleotides match TRBD1. CDR3 length: 13 amino acids. Germline loops: CDR1 LGHDT, CDR2 YNNKEL (reference sequence). V lost 4 bases, J lost 12 bases, and 8 bases stayed unmatched.

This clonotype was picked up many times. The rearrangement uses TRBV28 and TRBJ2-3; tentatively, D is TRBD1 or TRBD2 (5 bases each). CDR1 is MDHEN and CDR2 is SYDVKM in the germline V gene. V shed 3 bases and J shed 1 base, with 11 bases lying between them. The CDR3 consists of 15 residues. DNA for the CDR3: TGTGCCAGCAGTTTCGTCGGGGCAGGCACAGATACGCAGTATTTT. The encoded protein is CASSFVGAGTDTQYF.

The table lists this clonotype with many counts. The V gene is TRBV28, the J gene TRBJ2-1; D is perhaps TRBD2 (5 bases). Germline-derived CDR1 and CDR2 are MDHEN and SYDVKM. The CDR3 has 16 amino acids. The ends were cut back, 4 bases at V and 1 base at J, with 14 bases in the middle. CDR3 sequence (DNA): TGTGCCAGCAGTTCCCCAGCGGAATTTTCCTACAATGAGCAGTTCTTC. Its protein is CASSSPAEFSYNEQFF.

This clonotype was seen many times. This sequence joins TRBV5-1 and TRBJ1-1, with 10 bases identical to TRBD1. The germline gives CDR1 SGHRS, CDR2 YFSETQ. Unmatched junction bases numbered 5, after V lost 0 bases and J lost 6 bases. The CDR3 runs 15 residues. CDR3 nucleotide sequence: TGCGCCAGCAGCTTGGCCGGACAGGGGGTCCCTGAAGCTTTCTTT. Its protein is CASSLAGQGVPEAFF. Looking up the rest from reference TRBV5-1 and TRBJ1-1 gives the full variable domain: KAGVTQTPRYLIKTRGQQVTLSCSPISGHRSVSWYQQTPGQGLQFLFEYFSETQRNKGNFPGRFSGRQFSNSRSEMNVSTLELGDSALYLCASSLAGQGVPEAFFGQGTRLTVV.

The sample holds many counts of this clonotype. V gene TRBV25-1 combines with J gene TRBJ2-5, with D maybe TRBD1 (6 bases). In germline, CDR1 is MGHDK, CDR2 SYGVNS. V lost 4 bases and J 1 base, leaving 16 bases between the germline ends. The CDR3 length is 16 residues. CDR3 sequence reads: CASSAWTELPQETQYF. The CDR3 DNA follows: TGTGCCAGCAGTGCCTGGACAGAGCTCCCCCAAGAGACCCAGTACTTC.

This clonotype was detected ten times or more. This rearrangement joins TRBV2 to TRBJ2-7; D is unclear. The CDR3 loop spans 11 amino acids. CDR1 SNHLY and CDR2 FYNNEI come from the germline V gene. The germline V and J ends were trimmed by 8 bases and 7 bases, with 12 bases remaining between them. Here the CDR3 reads CASRYGQEQYF. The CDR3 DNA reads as TGTGCCAGCCGTTATGGTCAGGAGCAGTACTTC.

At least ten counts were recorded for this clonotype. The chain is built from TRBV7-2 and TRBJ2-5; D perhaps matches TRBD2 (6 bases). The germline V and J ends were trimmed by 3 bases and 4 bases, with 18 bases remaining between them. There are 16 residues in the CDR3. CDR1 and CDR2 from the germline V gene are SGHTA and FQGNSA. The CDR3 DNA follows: TGTGCCAGCAGCTTTTCTCTCGGGAGTGGGGGAGAGACCCAGTACTTC. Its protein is CASSFSLGSGGETQYF. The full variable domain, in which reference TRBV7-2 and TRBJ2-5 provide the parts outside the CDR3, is GAGVSQSPSNKVTEKGKDVELRCDPISGHTALYWYRQSLGQGLEFLIYFQGNSAPDKSGLPSDRFSAERTGGSVSTLTIQRTQQEDSAVYLCASSFSLGSGGETQYFGPGTRLLVL.

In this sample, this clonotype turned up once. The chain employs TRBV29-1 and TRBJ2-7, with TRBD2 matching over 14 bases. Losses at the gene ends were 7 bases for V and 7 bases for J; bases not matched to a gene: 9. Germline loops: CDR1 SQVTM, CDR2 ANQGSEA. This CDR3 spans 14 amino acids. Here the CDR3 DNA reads TGCAGCGCAGCCGGGACTAGCGGGGGAATTGAGCAGTACTTC. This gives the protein CSAAGTSGGIEQYF.